What follows describes a single T cell receptor (beta chain). The data derive from a study of CD8 T cells in Susac syndrome. RNA amounts of 0.5 to 1 ug underwent reverse transcription with random hexamers. Across 54 Vbeta and 13 Jbeta, immunoSEQ multiplex PCR amplified TCR beta CDR3. TCRdb processed the immunoSEQ multiplex PCR reads anew with MiXCR; each CDR3 protein has one entry. Found here are a few hundred thousand distinct CDR3 sequences, around 90% of them singletons; the top ten hold over 0.1%. The multiple sclerosis controls were treatment-naive patients affected by stable or active relapsing-remitting disease. While CD8+ and CD4+ T cells were isolated negatively, TEMRA cells were enriched by FACS. Germline V gene lookup returns CDR1 SEHNR and CDR2 FQNEAQ (reference sequence). Between the trimmed V and J ends, which lost 3 bases and 8 bases, there was a span of 13 bases. The CDR3 sequence is 14 residues long.

This receptor was obtained from a human donor with multiple sclerosis. Sequenced: CD8+ T cells from PBMCs. This chain uses TRBV7-9 with TRBJ1-4, with D hard to call. CDR3 loop: CASSLVDGREKLFF. CDR3 sequence (DNA): TGTGCCAGCAGCTTGGTGGACGGACGCGAAAAACTGTTTTTT.